This TCR beta chain originates from a study of Graves' ophthalmopathy and Graves' hyperthyroidism. The sequenced template was RNA, covering the TCR beta CDR3 region. First-round RT-PCR relied on HTBI primers, and a second-round multiplex PCR came next. TCRdb re-called the multiplex PCR reads with MiXCR, one entry per CDR3 protein. The sample consists of approximately 700,000 distinct CDR3 sequences, roughly two fifths of them appearing once. Study results and limitations: Thyroid clonotypes that were expanded above 0.001 frequency mostly also appeared in blood. Ophthalmopathy cases were distinguished from stable hyperthyroidism by a 13-signature model, reaching just over 85% sensitivity and 65% to 83% specificity.

Patients were diagnosed from clinical symptoms, serum thyroxine, TRAb, thyroid ultrasound and orbital computed tomography. Someone took the PBMCs out of more than 8.5 ml of fresh peripheral blood. The V gene lost 5 bases and the J gene lost 2 bases, with 12 bases spanning the gap. This CDR3 has 14 amino acids. Germline loops: CDR1 SEHNR, CDR2 FQNEAQ (reference sequence). With respect to this clonotype: Its antigen is still unknown.

The gene calls are TRBV7-9 and TRBJ1-1; D is unclear. The clonotype was recovered from an adult man with Graves' ophthalmopathy. Sample: peripheral blood. The DNA for the CDR3 is TGTGCCAGCAGCCGGAGGTTAAGTAACACTGAAGCTTTCTTT. This translates into CASSRRLSNTEAFF.